This T cell receptor (beta chain) was identified in a study of cytomegalovirus exposure and HLA in healthy donors. The CDR3 sequence is 16 residues long. CDR1 SGHRS and CDR2 YFSETQ come from the germline V gene. After removal of 0 bases from V and 6 bases from J, the junction contained 8 bases not matched to a gene. The repertoire was sequenced with immunoSEQ multiplex PCR; TCRdb's copy has only in-frame clones and lacks some. Found here are fewer than 70,000 clones, 90% to 95% of them singletons; the top ten hold approximately 5%. Remarks on this clone: The antigen is undetermined.

General study points: Rare TCR sequences predominated, though certain public TCRs were found in many donors.

The receptor was derived from a woman aged 18-29 years in good health and CMV-seropositive. The sample taken for sequencing was PBMCs. This rearrangement joins TRBV5-1 to TRBJ2-1, with 8 bases identical to TRBD1. The CDR3 DNA reads TGCGCCAGCAGCTTGGAGGGCAGGGGGCTCGGCAATGAGCAGTTCTTC. Protein product: CASSLEGRGLGNEQFF.